The clone carrying this T cell receptor beta chain was counted a single time. The data stem from a study of control samples from healthy donors and cancer patients. Clones were read by immunoSEQ multiplex PCR, and TCRdb kept only the in-frame ones, dropping some. The data contain some 150,000 clones, about 94% of them singletons. Looked up from germline, CDR1 is GTSNPN and CDR2 is SVGIG (reference sequence). Trimming removed 0 bases at V and 6 bases at J, with 9 bases between. The CDR3 runs 13 residues. The rearrangement joins TRBV30 to TRBJ2-4; D is possibly TRBD2 (5 bases). The sequenced sample consisted of PBMCs. The receptor was derived from a man aged 55-75 years with colorectal cancer. This CDR3 is CAWSVGGSNIQYF. The CDR3 DNA follows: TGTGCCTGGAGTGTAGGAGGATCAAACATTCAGTACTTC.